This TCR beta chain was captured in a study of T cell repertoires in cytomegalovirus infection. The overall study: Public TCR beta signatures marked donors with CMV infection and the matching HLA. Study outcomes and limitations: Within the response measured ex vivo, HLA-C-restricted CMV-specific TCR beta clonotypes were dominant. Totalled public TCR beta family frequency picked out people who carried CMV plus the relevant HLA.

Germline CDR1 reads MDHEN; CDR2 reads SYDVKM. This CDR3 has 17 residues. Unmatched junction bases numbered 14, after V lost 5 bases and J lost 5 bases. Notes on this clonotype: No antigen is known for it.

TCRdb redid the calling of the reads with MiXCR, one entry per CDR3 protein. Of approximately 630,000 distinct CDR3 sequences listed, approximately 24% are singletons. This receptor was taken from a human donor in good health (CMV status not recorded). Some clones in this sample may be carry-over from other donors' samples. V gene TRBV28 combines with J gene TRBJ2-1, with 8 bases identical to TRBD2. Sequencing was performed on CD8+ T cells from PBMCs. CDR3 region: CASSSIGGGTGDNEQFF. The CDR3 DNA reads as TGTGCCAGCAGTAGCATCGGGGGGGGGACTGGAGACAATGAGCAGTTCTTC.